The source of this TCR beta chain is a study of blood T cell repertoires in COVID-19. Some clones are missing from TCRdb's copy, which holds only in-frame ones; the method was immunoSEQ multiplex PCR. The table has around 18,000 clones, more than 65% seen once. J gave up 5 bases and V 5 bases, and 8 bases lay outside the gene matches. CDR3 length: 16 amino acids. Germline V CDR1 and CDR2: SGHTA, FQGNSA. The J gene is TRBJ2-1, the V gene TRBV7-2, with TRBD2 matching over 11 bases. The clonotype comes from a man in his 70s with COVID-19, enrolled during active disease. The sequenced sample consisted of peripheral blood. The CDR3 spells CASSRRLAGLNNEQFF. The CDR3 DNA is TGTGCCAGCAGCCGGCGACTAGCGGGGCTTAACAATGAGCAGTTCTTC.